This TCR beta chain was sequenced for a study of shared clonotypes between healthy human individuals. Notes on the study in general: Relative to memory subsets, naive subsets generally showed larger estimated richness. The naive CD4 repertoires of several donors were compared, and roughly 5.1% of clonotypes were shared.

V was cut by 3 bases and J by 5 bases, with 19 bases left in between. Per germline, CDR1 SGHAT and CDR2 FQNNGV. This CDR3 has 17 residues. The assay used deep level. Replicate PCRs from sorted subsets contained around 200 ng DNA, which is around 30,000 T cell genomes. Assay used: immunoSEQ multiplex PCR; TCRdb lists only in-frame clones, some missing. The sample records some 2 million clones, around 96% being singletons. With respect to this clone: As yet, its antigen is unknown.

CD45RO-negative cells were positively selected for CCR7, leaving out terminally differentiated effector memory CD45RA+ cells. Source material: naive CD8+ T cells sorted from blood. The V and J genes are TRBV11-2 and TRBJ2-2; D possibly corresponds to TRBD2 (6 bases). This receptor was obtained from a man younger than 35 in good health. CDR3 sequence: CASSFVPWGGGTGELFF. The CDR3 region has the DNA TGTGCCAGCAGCTTCGTCCCCTGGGGAGGCGGTACCGGGGAGCTGTTTTTT.